This T cell receptor (beta chain) was sequenced in a study of OX40 agonist ivuxolimab in advanced cancers. The V and J ends lost 4 bases and 3 bases respectively, with 13 bases between them. The CDR3 extends over 14 amino acids. Germline CDR1 reads SEHNR; CDR2 reads FQNEAQ (reference sequence). Measured with immunoSEQ multiplex PCR; TCRdb has only the in-frame clones, and not every one. The table includes about 73,000 clones, around nine tenths detected once. This TCR was sampled from an adult with an advanced solid tumor such as melanoma, head and neck, liver or kidney cancer. This sequence joins TRBV7-9 and TRBJ2-7, with D possibly being TRBD2 (6 bases). This specimen was CD4+ or CD8+ T cells sorted from blood, taken in a trial of the OX40 agonist ivuxolimab. Here the CDR3 DNA reads TGTGCCAGCAGCTGGGGAGTGCGGGACTACGAGCAGTACTTC. Protein sequence: CASSWGVRDYEQYF.